This is a list of T cell receptor beta chains from one sample in a study of OX40 agonist ivuxolimab in advanced cancers. The method was immunoSEQ multiplex PCR; TCRdb's version includes in-frame clones alone and lacks a portion of them. This table holds about 35,000 clones, nearly 80% found once. The material was CD4+ or CD8+ T cells sorted from blood, obtained in a trial of the OX40 agonist ivuxolimab. Receptor source: an adult with an advanced solid tumor such as melanoma, head and neck, liver or kidney cancer. Each CDR3 is given with its conserved first and last residue.

v_call | cdr3_aa
TRBV27 | CASSDPFAGRGGYTF
TRBV18 | CASSRLSNQPQHF
TRBV6-6 | CASTPGGRVNEQYF
TRBV6-5 | CASSYDGNSNQPQHF
TRBV5-4 | CASSMAASGANVLTF
TRBV2 | CASSWVPDTQYF
TRBV7-7 | CASSRDRGNEQFF
TRBV4-1 | CATAWGRENTEAFF
TRBV2 | CASGRDREAYTF
TRBV4-1 | CASSQDWPNSGYGYTF
TRBV5-1 | CASSSEGPGLATGELFF
TRBV6-1 | CASKGRGRGNEQFF
TRBV27 | CASSLGPGTSAYEQYF
TRBV11-2 | CASSLGLAGDFDTQYF
TRBV19 | CASSIGEWSFF
TRBV19 | CASSINERTEAFF
TRBV7-6 | CASSSGTDTQYF
TRBV7-3 | CASSPSMNTEAFF
TRBV4-2 | CASSQDPGKLDSPLHF
TRBV5-4 | CASSRTPESNQPQHF
TRBV19 | CASSIQGMNTEAFF
TRBV28 | CASMEHTGELFF
TRBV5-1 | CASSLGNDFNEQFF
TRBV28 | CASSLSRRGKETQYF
TRBV6-5 | CASSQQVNQPQHF
TRBV7-9 | CASSNPGRNTGELFF
TRBV15 | CATSRDSVLGRRTEAFF
TRBV10-1 | CASSGGTGWDYNEQFF
TRBV5-1 | CASSLTGEIGTGELFF
TRBV7-2 | CASSLAGTANEKLFF
TRBV16 | CASSQFDTFGNTIYF
TRBV28 | CASKQVGSEQYF
TRBV5-1 | CASSLGPDRDNQPQHF
TRBV9 | CASSVADTGANVLTF
TRBV28 | CASRLLGGPLYNYGYTF
TRBV18 | CASSLNKGRETQYF
TRBV30 | CAWSIGMGSNSGNTIYF
TRBV28 | CASSPRVDQPQHF
TRBV30 | CAWNEGTYGYTF
TRBV7-2 | CASSSNPGLGFNEQFF
TRBV6-6 | CATDRGRQPQHF
TRBV6-1 | CASSPEAGGQFF
TRBV7-9 | CASEDSSYEQYF